Sequencing of this T cell receptor beta chain was carried out in a study of blood T cell repertoires in COVID-19. The overall study: Samples taken during acute and convalescent COVID-19 were collected in the United States, Italy and Spain. PBMCs, B-cell-depleted T cells, or T cells were the source of the cDNA or gDNA that made up the material.

Per the authors' pipeline: For nucleated cells, counts were estimated from reference gene primer amplification. Sequenced by immunoSEQ multiplex PCR; TCRdb stores in-frame clones only, minus some. V, J and clone size reflect that table, while D and trimming were determined from the DNA. The sample records around 200,000 clones, under 90% being singletons. Germline V gives CDR1 MGHRA, CDR2 YSYEKL. The CDR3 has 17 residues. Trimming took 3 bases from V and 2 from J; bases not matched to a gene: 12. Sequenced sample: peripheral blood. The TCR originated in a human donor in a cohort sampled during active COVID-19. V is TRBV4-1 and J is TRBJ2-5, with 7 bases fitting TRBD1. The CDR3 loop is CASSHPMVGQEQETQYF. The CDR3 nucleotides are TGCGCCAGCAGCCACCCCATGGTTGGACAGGAGCAAGAGACCCAGTACTTC.